Following are 4 T cell receptor beta chains from one sample sequenced in a study of identical twins. MiXCR, applied by TCRdb to the 5' RACE reads, yields one record per CDR3 protein. The sample includes about 790,000 distinct CDR3 sequences, 15% to 20% of them seen just once. Another study also made use of these data, one on T cells expressing NK-cell markers.

Sequenced sample: PBMCs. These receptors were obtained from a woman between 18 and 30 years old in good health.

This clonotype turned up a few times. The chain has TRBV5-1 and TRBJ1-1; D call uncertain. Deletions cut 4 bases from V and 1 base from J, with 11 bases between. Germline lookup yields CDR1 SGHRS and CDR2 YFSETQ. This CDR3 has 14 amino acids. In DNA, the CDR3 is TGCGCCAGCAGCCCGAATGAGGCGAACACTGAAGCTTTCTTT. Its translation: CASSPNEANTEAFF.

The chain couples TRBV7-8 to TRBJ2-1; D might be TRBD2 (6 bases). There are 16 residues in the CDR3. The germline gives CDR1 SGHVS, CDR2 FQNEAQ. Trimming took 5 bases from V and 2 from J, leaving 16 bases between them. The CDR3 DNA reads as TGTGCCAGCAGCCCCCTGAGCGCTAGCGCCTACAATGAGCAGTTCTTC. It codes for CASSPLSASAYNEQFF.

This clonotype has a handful of counts. This chain joins TRBV20-1 and TRBJ2-7, with 11 bases lining up with TRBD2. After removal of 0 bases from V and 4 bases from J, the junction contained 2 bases not matched to a gene. From germline, CDR1 is DFQATT and CDR2 SNEGSKA (reference sequence). The CDR3 is 14 residues long. The CDR3: CSAREPSGRYEQYF. CDR3 bases: TGCAGTGCTAGAGAACCTAGCGGGAGGTACGAGCAGTACTTC.

As regards this clonotype: One end of the junction fails to match germline, which may point to a read error. The chain recombines TRBV7-9 with TRBJ1-1; D is unresolved. Germline-derived CDR1 and CDR2 are SEHNR and FQNEAQ (reference sequence). The CDR3 length is 14 residues. The CDR3 DNA is TGTGCCAGCATCTTAGCTGCCGGGTACACTGAAGCTTTCTTT. Residues: CASILAAGYTEAFF.